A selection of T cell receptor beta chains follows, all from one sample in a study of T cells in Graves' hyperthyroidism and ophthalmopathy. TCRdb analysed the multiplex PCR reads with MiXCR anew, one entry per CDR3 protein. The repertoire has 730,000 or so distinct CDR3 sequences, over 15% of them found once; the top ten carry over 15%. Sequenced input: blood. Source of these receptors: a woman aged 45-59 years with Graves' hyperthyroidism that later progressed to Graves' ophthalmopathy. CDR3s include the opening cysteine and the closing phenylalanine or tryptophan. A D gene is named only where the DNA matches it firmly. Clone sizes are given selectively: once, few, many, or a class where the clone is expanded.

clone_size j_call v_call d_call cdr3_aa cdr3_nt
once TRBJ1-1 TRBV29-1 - CSVGTLNTEAFF TGCAGCGTCGGGACCCTGAACACTGAAGCTTTCTTT
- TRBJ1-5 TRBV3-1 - CAGSLQGRQPQHF TGTGCCGGCAGCCTTCAGGGGCGGCAGCCCCAGCATTTT
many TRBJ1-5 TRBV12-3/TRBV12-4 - CASSPAQDNQPQHF TGTGCCAGCAGCCCGGCGCAGGACAATCAGCCCCAGCATTTT
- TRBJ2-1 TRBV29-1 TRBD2 CSGAGTSGYNEQFF TGCAGCGGTGCCGGGACTAGCGGTTACAATGAGCAGTTCTTC
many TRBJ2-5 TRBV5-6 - CASSGIRGNQETQYF TGTGCCAGCAGCGGCATCCGGGGGAACCAAGAGACCCAGTACTTC
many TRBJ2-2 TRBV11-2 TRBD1 CASSLQGVIGGELFF TGTGCCAGCAGCCTGCAGGGGGTGATTGGCGGGGAGCTGTTTTTT
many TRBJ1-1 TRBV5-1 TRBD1 CASSIQGALNTEAFF TGCGCCAGCAGTATACAGGGGGCCCTGAACACTGAAGCTTTCTTT
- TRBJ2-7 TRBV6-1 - CASSEVALFSYEQYF TGTGCCAGCAGTGAAGTGGCCTTGTTCTCCTACGAGCAGTACTTC
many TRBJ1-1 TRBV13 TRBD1 CASSRGDRGKGTEAFF TGTGCCAGCAGCCGAGGGGACAGGGGGAAGGGAACTGAAGCTTTCTTT
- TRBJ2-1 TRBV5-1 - CASSPLGPAGGNEQFF TGCGCCAGCAGCCCGTTAGGTCCTGCCGGAGGCAATGAGCAGTTCTTC
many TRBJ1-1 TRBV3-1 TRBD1 CASRRIDRDTEAFF TGTGCCAGCAGACGTATAGACAGGGACACTGAAGCTTTCTTT
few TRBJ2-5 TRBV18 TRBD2 CASSPRAGAETQYF TGTGCCAGCTCACCCCGGGCGGGAGCTGAGACCCAGTACTTC
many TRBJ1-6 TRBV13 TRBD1 CASSLDRANSPLHF TGTGCCAGCAGCTTGGACAGGGCTAATTCACCCCTCCACTTT
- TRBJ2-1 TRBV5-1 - CASSLDYEYNEQFF TGCGCCAGCAGCTTGGACTATGAGTACAATGAGCAGTTCTTC
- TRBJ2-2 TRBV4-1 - CASSQAQRITGELFF TGCGCCAGCAGCCAAGCACAACGGATCACCGGGGAGCTGTTTTTT
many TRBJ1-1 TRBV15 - CATSRDGWAEAFF TGTGCCACCAGCAGAGATGGGTGGGCTGAAGCTTTCTTT
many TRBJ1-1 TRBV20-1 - CSARTGLTEAFF TGCAGTGCTAGGACGGGGCTGACTGAAGCTTTCTTT
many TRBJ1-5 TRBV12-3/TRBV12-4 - CASSFFGGDQPQHF TGTGCCAGCAGTTTTTTCGGGGGTGATCAGCCCCAGCATTTT
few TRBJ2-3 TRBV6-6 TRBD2 CASSYWVAGGTDTQYF TGTGCCAGCAGTTACTGGGTTGCGGGGGGCACAGATACGCAGTATTTT
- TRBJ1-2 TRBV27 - CASSVFGPNYGYTF TGTGCCAGCAGTGTCTTCGGACCGAACTATGGCTACACCTTC
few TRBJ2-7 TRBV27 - CASSLAGILYEQYF TGTGCCAGCAGTTTAGCCGGCATCCTCTACGAGCAGTACTTC
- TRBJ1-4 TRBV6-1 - CASMRTEGEKLFF TGTGCCAGCATGAGGACAGAGGGTGAAAAACTGTTTTTT
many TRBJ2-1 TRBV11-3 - CASSPPERANLQFF TGTGCCAGCAGCCCCCCTGAGAGGGCGAATCTGCAGTTCTTC
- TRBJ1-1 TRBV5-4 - CASSVKTANTEAFF TGTGCCAGCAGCGTTAAAACAGCGAACACTGAAGCTTTCTTT
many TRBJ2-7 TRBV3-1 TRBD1 CASSQGHDRDEQYF TGTGCCAGCAGCCAAGGTCACGACAGGGACGAGCAGTACTTC
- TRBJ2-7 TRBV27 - CASSLSFTGQSYEQYF TGTGCCAGCAGTTTATCGTTCACCGGACAGTCCTACGAGCAGTACTTC
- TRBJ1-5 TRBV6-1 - CASGPGNQPQHF TGTGCCAGCGGACCTGGCAATCAGCCCCAGCATTTT
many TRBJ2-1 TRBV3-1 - CASTWNGQSHEQFF TGTGCCAGCACATGGAATGGACAGTCGCATGAGCAGTTCTTC
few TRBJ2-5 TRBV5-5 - CASSQTGTFVSETQYF TGTGCCAGCAGCCAAACCGGGACCTTCGTATCGGAGACCCAGTACTTC
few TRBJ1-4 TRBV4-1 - CASSPRVPNEKLFF TGCGCCAGCAGCCCCAGGGTACCTAATGAAAAACTGTTTTTT
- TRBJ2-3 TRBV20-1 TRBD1 CSASMPPGQGTDTQYF TGCAGTGCTTCTATGCCCCCGGGACAGGGCACAGATACGCAGTATTTT